This TCR beta chain was found in a study of beta chain features in type 1 diabetes. Points on this clone: Its antigen remains unidentified.

V lost 5 bases and J lost 4, with 18 bases in between. This CDR3 has 16 residues. Germline CDR1 and CDR2: SEHNR and FQNEAQ (reference sequence). The whole isolated RNA underwent reverse transcription, so sequencing captured expressed TCRB transcripts. Sequenced naive, central memory and regulatory T cell samples produced an average of about 3.7 million reads. TCRdb's copy holds only in-frame clones and misses some; the assay was immunoSEQ multiplex PCR. The sample shows 300,000 or so clones, approximately 15% of them seen only once. The study, taken as a whole, reports: Shorter TCRB CDR3s, moderately but significantly so, were found in Type 1 diabetes patients in all four CD4+ subsets.

Every participating donor gave one draw, a heparinised blood sample averaging approximately 120 mL. Sample: naive CD4+ T cells from blood. The receptor was isolated from a woman between 18 and 29 years old with type 1 diabetes. The chain carries TRBV7-9 and TRBJ2-1; tentatively, D is TRBD2 (6 bases). CDR3 sequence: CASSPRREIGYNEQFF. As DNA, the CDR3 is TGTGCCAGCAGCCCCCGGAGGGAAATTGGGTACAATGAGCAGTTCTTC.